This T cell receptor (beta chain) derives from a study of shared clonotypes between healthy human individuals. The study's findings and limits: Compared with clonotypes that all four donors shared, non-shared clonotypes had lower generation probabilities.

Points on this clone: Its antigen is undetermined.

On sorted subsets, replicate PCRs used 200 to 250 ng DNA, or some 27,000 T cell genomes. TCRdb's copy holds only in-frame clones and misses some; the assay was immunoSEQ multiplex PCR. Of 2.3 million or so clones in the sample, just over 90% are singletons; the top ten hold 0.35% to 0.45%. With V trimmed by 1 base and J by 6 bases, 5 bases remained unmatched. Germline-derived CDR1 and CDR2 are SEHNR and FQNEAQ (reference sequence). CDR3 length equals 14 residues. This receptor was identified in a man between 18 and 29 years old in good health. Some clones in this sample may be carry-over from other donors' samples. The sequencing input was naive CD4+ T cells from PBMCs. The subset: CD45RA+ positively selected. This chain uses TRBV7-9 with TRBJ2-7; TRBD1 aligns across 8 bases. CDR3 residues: CASSLGQGFSEQYF. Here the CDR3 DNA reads TGTGCCAGCAGCTTAGGACAGGGGTTCTCCGAGCAGTACTTC.